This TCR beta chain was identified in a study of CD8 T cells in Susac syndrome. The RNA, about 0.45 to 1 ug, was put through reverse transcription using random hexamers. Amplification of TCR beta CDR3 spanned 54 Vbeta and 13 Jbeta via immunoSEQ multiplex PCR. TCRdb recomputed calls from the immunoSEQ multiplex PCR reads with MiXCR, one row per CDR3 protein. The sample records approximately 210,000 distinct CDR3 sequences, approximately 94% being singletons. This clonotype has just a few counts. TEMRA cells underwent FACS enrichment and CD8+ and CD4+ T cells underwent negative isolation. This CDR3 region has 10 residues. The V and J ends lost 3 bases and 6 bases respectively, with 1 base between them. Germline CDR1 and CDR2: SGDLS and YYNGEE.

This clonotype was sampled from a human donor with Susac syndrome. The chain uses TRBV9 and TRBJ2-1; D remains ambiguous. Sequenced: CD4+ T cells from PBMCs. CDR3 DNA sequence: TGTGCCAGCAGCGGCAATGAGCAGTTCTTC. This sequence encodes CASSGNEQFF.